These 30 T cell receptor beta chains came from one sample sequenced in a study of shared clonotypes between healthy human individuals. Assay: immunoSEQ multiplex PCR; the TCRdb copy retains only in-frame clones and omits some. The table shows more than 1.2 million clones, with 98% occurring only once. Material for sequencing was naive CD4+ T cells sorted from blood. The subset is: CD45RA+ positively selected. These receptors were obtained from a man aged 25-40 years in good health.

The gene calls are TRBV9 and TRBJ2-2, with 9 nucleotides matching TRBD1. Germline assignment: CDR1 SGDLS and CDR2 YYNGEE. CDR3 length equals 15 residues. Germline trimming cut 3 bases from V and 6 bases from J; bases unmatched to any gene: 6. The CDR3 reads CASSERTGASGELFF. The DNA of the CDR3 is TGTGCCAGCAGCGAGAGGACAGGGGCTTCCGGGGAGCTGTTTTTT.

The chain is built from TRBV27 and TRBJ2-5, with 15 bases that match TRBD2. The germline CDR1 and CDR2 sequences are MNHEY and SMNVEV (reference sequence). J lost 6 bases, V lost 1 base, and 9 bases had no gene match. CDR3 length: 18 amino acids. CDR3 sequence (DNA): TGTGCCAGCAGTTTATATGGGACTAGCGGGAGGTCTAGTCAGACCCAGTACTTC. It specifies CASSLYGTSGRSSQTQYF.

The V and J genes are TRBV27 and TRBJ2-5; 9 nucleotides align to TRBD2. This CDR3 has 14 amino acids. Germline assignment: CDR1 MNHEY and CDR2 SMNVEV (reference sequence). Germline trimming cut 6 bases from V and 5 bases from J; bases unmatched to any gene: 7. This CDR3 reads CASSSLAGYETQYF. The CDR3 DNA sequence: TGTGCCAGCAGCTCCCTAGCGGGGTACGAGACCCAGTACTTC.

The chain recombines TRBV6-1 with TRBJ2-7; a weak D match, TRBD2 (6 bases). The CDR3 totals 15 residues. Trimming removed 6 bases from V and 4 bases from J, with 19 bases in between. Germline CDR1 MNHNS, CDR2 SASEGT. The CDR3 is CASRGTHKLGYEQYF. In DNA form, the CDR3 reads TGTGCCAGCAGGGGGACTCATAAGCTCGGATACGAGCAGTACTTC.

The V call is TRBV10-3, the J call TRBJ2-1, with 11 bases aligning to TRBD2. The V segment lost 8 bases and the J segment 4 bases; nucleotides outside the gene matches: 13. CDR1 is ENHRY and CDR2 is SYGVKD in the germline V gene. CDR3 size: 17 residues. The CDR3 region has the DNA TGTGCCATCGCGAGGACTAGCGGGTCGAAAAATTACAATGAGCAGTTCTTC. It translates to CAIARTSGSKNYNEQFF.

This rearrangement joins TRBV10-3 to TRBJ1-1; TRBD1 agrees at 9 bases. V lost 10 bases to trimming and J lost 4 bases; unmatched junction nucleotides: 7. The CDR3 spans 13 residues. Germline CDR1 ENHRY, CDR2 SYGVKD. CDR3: CASTGGAGTEAFF. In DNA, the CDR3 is TGTGCCAGCACAGGGGGCGCGGGCACTGAAGCTTTCTTT.

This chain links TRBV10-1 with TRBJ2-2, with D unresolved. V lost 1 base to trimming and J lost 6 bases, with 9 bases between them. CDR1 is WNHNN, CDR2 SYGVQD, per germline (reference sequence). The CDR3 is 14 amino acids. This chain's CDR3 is CASSELFGAGELFF. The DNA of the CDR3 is TGCGCCAGCAGTGAGTTATTCGGAGCCGGGGAGCTGTTTTTT.

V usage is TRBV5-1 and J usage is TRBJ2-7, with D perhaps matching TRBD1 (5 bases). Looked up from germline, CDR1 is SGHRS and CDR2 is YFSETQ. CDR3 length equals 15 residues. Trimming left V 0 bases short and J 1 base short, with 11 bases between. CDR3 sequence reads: CASSLGTGISYEQYF. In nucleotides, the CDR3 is TGCGCCAGCAGCTTGGGCACAGGAATATCCTACGAGCAGTACTTC. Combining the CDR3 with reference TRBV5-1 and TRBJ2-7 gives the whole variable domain KAGVTQTPRYLIKTRGQQVTLSCSPISGHRSVSWYQQTPGQGLQFLFEYFSETQRNKGNFPGRFSGRQFSNSRSEMNVSTLELGDSALYLCASSLGTGISYEQYFGPGTRLTVT.

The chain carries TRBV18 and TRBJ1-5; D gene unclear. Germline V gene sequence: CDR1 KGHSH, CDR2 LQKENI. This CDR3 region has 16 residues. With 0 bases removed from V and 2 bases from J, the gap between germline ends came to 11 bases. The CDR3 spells CASSPPGSWGNQPQHF. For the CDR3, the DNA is TGTGCCAGCTCACCACCTGGATCCTGGGGCAATCAGCCCCAGCATTTT. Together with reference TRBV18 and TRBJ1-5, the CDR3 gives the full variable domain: NAGVMQNPRHLVRRRGQEARLRCSPMKGHSHVYWYRQLPEEGLKFMVYLQKENIIDESGMPKERFSAEFPKEGPSILRIQQVVRGDSAAYFCASSPPGSWGNQPQHFGDGTRLSIL.

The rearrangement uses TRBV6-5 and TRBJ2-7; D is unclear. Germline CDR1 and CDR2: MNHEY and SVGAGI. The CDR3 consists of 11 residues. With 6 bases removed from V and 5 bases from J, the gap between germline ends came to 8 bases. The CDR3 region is CASRELHEQYF. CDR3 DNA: TGTGCCAGCAGGGAGTTGCACGAGCAGTACTTC.

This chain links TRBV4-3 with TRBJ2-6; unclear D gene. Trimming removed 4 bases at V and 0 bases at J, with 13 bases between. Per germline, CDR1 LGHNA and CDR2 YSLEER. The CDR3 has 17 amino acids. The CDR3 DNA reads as TGCGCCAGCAGCCCCCTCCTCGCAGGCTCTGGGGCCAACGTCCTGACTTTC. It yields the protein CASSPLLAGSGANVLTF.

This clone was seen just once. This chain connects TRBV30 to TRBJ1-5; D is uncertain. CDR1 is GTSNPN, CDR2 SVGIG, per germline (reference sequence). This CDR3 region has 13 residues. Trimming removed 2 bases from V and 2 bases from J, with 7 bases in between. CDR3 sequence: CAWSTAGNQPQHF. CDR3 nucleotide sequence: TGTGCCTGGAGTACGGCCGGCAATCAGCCCCAGCATTTT.

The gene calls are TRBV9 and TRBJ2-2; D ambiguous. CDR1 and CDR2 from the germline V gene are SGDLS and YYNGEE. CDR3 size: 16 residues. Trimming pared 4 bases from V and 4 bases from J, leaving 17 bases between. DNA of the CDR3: TGTGCCAGCAGCCCCCACAGTAGACAAGGCACCGGGGAGCTGTTTTTT. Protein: CASSPHSRQGTGELFF.

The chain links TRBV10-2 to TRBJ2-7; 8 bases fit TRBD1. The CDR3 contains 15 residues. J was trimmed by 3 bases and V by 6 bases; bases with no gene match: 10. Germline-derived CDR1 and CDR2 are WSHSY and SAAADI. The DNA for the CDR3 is TGCGCCAGCAGACAATTCGGACAGGGTCGCTACGAGCAGTACTTC. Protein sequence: CASRQFGQGRYEQYF.

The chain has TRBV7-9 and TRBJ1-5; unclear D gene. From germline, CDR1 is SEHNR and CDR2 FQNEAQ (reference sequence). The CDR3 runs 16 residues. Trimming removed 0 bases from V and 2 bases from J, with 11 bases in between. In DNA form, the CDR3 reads TGTGCCAGCAGCTTAGCTTTACGGGATGGCAATCAGCCCCAGCATTTT. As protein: CASSLALRDGNQPQHF.

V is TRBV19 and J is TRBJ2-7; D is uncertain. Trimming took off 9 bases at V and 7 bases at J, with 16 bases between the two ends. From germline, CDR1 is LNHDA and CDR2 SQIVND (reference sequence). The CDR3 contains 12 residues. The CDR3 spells CASSWSTGEQYF. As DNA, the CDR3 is TGTGCCAGCAGTTGGAGTACCGGGGAGCAGTACTTC. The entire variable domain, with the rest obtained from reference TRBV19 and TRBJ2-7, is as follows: DGGITQSPKYLFRKEGQNVTLSCEQNLNHDAMYWYRQDPGQGLRLIYYSQIVNDFQKGDIAEGYSVSREKKESFPLTVTSAQKNPTAFYLCASSWSTGEQYFGPGTRLTVT.

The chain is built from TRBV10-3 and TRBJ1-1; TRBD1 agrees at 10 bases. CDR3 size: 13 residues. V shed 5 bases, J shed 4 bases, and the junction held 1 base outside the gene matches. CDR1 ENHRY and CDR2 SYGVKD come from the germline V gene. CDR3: CAISWDRGTEAFF. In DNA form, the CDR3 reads TGTGCCATCAGTTGGGACAGGGGCACTGAAGCTTTCTTT.

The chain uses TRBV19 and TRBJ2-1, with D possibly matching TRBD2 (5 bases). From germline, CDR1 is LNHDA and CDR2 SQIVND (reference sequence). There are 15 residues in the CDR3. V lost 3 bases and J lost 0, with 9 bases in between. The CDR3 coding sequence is TGTGCCAGTAGTATGACTACGAACTCCTACAATGAGCAGTTCTTC. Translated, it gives CASSMTTNSYNEQFF.

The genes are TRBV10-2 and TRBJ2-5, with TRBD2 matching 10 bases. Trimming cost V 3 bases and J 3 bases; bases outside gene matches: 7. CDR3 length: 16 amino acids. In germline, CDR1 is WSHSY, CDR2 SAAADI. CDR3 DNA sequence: TGCGCCAGCAGTGACCCTAGCGGGAGTTATGAAGAGACCCAGTACTTC. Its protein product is CASSDPSGSYEETQYF.

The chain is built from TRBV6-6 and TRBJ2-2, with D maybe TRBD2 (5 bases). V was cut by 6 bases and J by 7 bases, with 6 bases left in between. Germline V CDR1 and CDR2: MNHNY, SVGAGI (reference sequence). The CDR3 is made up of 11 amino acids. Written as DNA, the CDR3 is TGTGCCAGCAGGGCGGGCGGGGAGCTGTTTTTT. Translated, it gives CASRAGGELFF.

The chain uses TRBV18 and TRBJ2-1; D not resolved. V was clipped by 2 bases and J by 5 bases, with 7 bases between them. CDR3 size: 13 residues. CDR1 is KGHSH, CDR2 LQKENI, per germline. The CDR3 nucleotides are TGTGCCAGCTCACCAGGGGTAAACAATGAGCAGTTCTTC. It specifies CASSPGVNNEQFF.

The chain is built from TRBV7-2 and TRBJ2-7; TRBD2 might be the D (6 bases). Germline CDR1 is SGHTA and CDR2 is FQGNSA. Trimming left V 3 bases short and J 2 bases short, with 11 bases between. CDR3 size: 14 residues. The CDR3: CASSLIAETYEQYF. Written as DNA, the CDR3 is TGTGCCAGCAGCTTGATAGCGGAGACCTACGAGCAGTACTTC.

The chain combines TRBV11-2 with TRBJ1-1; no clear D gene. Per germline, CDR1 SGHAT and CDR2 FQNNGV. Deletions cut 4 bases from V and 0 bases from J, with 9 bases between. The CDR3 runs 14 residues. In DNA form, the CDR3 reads TGTGCCAGCAGCTATGAGACACTGAACACTGAAGCTTTCTTT. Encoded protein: CASSYETLNTEAFF.

The CDR3 is CASSVDIAGTRYEQYF. The CDR3 bases are TGTGCCAGCAGCGTAGACATAGCGGGCACCCGTTACGAGCAGTACTTC. The chain is built from TRBV9 and TRBJ2-7; the match to TRBD2 covers 7 bases. Per the germline V gene, CDR1 is SGDLS and CDR2 is YYNGEE. V was clipped by 0 bases and J by 4 bases; unmatched bases: 10. CDR3 length equals 16 residues.

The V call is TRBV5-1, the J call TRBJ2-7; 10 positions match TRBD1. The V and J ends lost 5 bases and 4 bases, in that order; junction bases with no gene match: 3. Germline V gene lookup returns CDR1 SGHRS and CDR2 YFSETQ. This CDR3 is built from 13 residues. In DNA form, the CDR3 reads TGCGCCAGCAGAGGGACAGGGGTTTACGAGCAGTACTTC. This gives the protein CASRGTGVYEQYF. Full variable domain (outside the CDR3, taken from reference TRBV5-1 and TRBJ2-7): KAGVTQTPRYLIKTRGQQVTLSCSPISGHRSVSWYQQTPGQGLQFLFEYFSETQRNKGNFPGRFSGRQFSNSRSEMNVSTLELGDSALYLCASRGTGVYEQYFGPGTRLTVT.

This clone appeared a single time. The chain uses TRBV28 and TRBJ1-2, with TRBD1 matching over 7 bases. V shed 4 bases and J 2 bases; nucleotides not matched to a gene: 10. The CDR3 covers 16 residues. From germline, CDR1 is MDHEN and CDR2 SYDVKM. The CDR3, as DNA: TGTGCCAGCAGTTCCCAATCACAGGGGAAAAACTATGGCTACACCTTC. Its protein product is CASSSQSQGKNYGYTF.

This chain's CDR3 is CASSRESGHNYGYTF. CDR3 nucleotide sequence: TGCGCCAGCAGCCGAGAATCGGGACATAACTATGGCTACACCTTC. The chain carries TRBV5-1 and TRBJ1-2; D possibly corresponds to TRBD1 (6 bases). The germline V gene encodes CDR1 SGHRS and CDR2 YFSETQ. The CDR3 has 15 amino acids. Trimming left V 4 bases short and J 1 base short, with 14 bases between.

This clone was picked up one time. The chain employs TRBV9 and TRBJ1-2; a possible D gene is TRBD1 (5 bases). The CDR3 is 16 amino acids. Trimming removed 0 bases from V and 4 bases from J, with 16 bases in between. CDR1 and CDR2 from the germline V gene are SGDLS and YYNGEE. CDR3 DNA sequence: TGTGCCAGCAGCGTAGGTCCGACAGCCGTCGGCTATGGCTACACCTTC. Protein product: CASSVGPTAVGYGYTF. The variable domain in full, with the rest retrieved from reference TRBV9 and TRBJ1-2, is DSGVTQTPKHLITATGQRVTLRCSPRSGDLSVYWYQQSLDQGLQFLIQYYNGEERAKGNILERFSAQQFPDLHSELNLSSLELGDSALYFCASSVGPTAVGYGYTFGSGTRLTVV.

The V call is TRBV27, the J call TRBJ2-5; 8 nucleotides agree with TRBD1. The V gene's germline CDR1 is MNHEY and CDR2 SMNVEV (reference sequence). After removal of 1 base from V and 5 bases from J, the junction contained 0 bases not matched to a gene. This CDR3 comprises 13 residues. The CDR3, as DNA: TGTGCCAGCAGTTTATGGGACAGGGAGACCCAGTACTTC. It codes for CASSLWDRETQYF.

Here the CDR3 reads CASSNWGRAATHTQYF. CDR3 DNA sequence: TGTGCCAGCAGCAATTGGGGGAGAGCCGCTACTCATACGCAGTATTTT. This chain links TRBV5-8 with TRBJ2-3; the D call may be TRBD1 or TRBD2 (5 bases each). There are 16 residues in the CDR3. V was cut by 4 bases and J by 7 bases, with 22 bases left in between. Germline CDR1 reads SGHTS; CDR2 reads YDEGEE.